One TCR beta chain is described in this entry. Its antigen is not known. Using immunoSEQ multiplex PCR, the repertoire was profiled, and TCRdb retains in-frame clones only, with some absent. The sample lists about 240,000 clones; around nine tenths were seen once. The germline V gene encodes CDR1 MDHEN and CDR2 SYDVKM. The CDR3 has 16 residues. J lost 2 bases, V lost 5 bases, and 12 bases had no gene match. This sample stems from a study of cytomegalovirus exposure and HLA in healthy donors. General study findings and limits: Investigators reported some 150 TCR beta chains as tied to cytomegalovirus. Researchers reported that a few CMV-associated chains were confirmed in vitro as CMV antigen-specific. Subsequent analysis revealed that first-cohort TCR clusters tended to co-occur in the 130 or so validation repertoires. While the bulk of TCR sequences proved rare, some public TCRs turned up in many donors.

The source is a man between 18 and 35 years old in good health and CMV-seronegative. The chain links TRBV28 to TRBJ2-7, with 7 bases matching TRBD2. Sample: PBMCs. The DNA for the CDR3 is TGTGCCAGCAGTCCCGCGGCTAGCGGTTGGCCCTACGAGCAGTACTTC. Residues: CASSPAASGWPYEQYF.